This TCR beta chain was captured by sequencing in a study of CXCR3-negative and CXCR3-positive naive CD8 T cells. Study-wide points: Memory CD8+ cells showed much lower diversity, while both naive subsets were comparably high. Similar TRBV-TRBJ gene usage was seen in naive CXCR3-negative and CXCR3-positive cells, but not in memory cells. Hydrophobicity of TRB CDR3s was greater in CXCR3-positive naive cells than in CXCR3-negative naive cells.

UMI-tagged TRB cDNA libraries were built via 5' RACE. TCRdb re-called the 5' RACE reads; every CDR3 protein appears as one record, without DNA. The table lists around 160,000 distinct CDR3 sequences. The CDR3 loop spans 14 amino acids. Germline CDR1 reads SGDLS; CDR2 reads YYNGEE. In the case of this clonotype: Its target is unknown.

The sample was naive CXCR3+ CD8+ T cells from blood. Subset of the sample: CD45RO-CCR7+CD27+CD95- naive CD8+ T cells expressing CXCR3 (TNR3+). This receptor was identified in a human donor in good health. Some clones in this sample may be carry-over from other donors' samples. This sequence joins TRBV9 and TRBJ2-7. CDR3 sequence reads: CASSVASHSYEQYF.